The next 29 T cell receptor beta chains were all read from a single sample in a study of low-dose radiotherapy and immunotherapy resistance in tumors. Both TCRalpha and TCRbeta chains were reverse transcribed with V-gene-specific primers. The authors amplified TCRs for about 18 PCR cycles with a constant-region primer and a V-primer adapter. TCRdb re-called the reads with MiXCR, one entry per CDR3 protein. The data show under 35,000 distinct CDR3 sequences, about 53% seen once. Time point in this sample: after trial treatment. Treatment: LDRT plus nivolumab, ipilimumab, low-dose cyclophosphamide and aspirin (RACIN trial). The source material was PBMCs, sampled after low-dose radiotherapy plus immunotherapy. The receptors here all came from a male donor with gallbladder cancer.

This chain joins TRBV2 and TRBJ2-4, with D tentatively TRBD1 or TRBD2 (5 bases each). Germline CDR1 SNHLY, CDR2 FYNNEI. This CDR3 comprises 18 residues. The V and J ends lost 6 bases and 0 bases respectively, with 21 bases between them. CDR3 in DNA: TGTGCCAGCAGCTCTCGAGGGCCGGGGCCCCTAGCCAAAAACATTCAGTACTTC. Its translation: CASSSRGPGPLAKNIQYF. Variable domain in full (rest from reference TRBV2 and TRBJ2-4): EPEVTQTPSHQVTQMGQEVILRCVPISNHLYFYWYRQILGQKVEFLVSFYNNEISEKSEIFDDQFSVERPDGSNFTLKIRSTKLEDSAMYFCASSSRGPGPLAKNIQYFGAGTRLSVL.

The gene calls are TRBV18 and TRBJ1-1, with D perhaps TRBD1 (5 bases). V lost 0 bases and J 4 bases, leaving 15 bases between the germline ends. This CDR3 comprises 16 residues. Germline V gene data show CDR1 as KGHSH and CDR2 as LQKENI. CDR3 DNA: TGTGCCAGCTCACCACCGGGGGTGGGGACGGGCACTGAAGCTTTCTTT. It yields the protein CASSPPGVGTGTEAFF.

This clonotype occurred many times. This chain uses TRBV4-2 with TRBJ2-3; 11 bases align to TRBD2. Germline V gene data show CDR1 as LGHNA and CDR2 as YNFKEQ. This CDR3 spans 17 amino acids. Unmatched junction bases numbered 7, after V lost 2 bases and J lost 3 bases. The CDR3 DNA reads TGTGCCAGCAGCCAACTGACTAGCGGGGCACTGACAGATACGCAGTATTTT. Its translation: CASSQLTSGALTDTQYF.

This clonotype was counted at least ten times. CDR3 nucleotides: TGTGCCATCAGGGATAGCGGCGGGCCCGAGACCCAGTACTTC. It codes for CAIRDSGGPETQYF. The rearrangement joins TRBV10-3 to TRBJ2-5; D is possibly TRBD2 (6 bases). The CDR3 runs to 14 residues. V was shortened by 6 bases and J by 5 bases, with 16 bases between the two germline ends. CDR1 ENHRY and CDR2 SYGVKD come from the germline V gene.

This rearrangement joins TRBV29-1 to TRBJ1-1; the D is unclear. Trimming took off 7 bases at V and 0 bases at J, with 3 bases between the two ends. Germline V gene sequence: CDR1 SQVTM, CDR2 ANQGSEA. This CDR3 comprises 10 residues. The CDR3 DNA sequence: TGCAGCGGGGTGAACACTGAAGCTTTCTTT. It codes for CSGVNTEAFF. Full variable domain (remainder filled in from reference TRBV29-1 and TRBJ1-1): SAVISQKPSRDICQRGTSLTIQCQVDSQVTMMFWYRQQPGQSLTLIATANQGSEATYESGFVIDKFPISRPNLTFSTLTVSNMSPEDSSIYLCSGVNTEAFFGQGTRLTVV.

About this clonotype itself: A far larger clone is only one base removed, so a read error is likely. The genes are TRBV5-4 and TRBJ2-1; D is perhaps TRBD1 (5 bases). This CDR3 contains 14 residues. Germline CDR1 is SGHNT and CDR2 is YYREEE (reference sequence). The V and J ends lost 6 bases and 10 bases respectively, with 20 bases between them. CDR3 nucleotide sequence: TGTGCCAGCAAGAAGGACACGGCCTCCTACGAGCAGTTCTTC. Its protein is CASKKDTASYEQFF.

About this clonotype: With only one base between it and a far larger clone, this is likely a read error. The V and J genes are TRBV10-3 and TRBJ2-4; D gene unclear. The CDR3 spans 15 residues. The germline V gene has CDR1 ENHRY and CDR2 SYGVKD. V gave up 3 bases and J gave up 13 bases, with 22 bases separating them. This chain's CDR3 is CAISETAQSRNEQYF. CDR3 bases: TGTGCCATCAGTGAAACAGCGCAATCAAGGAATGAGCAGTACTTC.

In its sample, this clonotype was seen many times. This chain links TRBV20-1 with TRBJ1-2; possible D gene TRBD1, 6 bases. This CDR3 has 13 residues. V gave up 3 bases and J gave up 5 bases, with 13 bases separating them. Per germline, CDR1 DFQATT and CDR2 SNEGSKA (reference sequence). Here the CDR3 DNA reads TGCAGTGCTAGGGGGGGCTCTGGGTATGGCTACACCTTC. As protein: CSARGGSGYGYTF.

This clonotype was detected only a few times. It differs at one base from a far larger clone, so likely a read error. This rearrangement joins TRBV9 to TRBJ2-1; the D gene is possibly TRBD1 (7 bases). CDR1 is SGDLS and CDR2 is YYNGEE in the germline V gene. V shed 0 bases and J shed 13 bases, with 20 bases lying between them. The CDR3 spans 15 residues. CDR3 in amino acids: CASSVGQGGWNIQFF. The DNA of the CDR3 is TGTGCCAGCAGCGTAGGGCAGGGGGGATGGAACATTCAGTTCTTC.

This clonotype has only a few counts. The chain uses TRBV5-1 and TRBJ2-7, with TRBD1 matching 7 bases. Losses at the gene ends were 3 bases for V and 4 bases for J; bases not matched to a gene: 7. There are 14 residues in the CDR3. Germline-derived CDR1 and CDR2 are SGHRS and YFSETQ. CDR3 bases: TGCGCCAGCAGCTCCGACAGGGATCGGTACGAGCAGTACTTC. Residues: CASSSDRDRYEQYF.

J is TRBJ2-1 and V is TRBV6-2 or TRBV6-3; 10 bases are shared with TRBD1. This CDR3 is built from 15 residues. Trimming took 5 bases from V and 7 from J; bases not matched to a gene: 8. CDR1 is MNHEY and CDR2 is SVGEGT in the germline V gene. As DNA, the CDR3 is TGTGCCAGCAGTATGTCGGGGACAGGGGAAAATGAGCAGTTCTTC. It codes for CASSMSGTGENEQFF.

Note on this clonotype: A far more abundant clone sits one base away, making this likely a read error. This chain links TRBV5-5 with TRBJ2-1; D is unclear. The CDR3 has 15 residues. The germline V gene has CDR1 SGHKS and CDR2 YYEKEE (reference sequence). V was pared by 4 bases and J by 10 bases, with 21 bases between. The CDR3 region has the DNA TGTGCCAGCAGCCTCCTTCCGGGTGGCGTTTACGAGCAGTTCTTC. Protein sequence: CASSLLPGGVYEQFF.

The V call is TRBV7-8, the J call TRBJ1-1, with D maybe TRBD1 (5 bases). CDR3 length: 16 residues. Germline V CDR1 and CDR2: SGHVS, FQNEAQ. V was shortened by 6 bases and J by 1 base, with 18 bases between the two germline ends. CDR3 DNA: TGTGCCAGCAGTCAACGGTTAGCAGGGCAGAACACTGAAGCTTTCTTT. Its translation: CASSQRLAGQNTEAFF.

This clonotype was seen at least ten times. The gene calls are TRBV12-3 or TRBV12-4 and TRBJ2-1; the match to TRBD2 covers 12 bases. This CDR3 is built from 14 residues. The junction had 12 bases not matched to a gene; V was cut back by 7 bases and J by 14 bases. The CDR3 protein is CASTLGLASGREFF. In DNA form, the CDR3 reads TGTGCCAGCACCCTAGGCCTGGCTAGCGGGAGGGAGTTCTTC.

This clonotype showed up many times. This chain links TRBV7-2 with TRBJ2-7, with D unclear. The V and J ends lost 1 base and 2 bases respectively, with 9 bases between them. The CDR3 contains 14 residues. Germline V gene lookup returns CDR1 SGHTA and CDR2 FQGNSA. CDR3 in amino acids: CASSLGTAAYEQYF. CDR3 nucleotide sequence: TGTGCCAGCAGCTTAGGAACGGCAGCCTACGAGCAGTACTTC.

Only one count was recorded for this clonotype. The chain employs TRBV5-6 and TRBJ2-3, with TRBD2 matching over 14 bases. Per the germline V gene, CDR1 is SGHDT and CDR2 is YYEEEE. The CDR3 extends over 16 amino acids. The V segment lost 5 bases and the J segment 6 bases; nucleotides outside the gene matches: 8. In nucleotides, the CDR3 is TGTGCCAGCAGTTGGGGGACTAGCGGGGGCCGGGATACGCAGTATTTT. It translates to CASSWGTSGGRDTQYF. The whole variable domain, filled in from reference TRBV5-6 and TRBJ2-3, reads DAGVTQSPTHLIKTRGQQVTLRCSPKSGHDTVSWYQQALGQGPQFIFQYYEEEERQRGNFPDRFSGHQFPNYSSELNVNALLLGDSALYLCASSWGTSGGRDTQYFGPGTRLTVL.

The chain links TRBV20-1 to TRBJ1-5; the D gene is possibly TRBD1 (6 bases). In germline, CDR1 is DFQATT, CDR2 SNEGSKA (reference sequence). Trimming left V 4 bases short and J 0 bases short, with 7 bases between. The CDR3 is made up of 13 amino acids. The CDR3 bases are TGCAGTGCTACCAGGGGTAGCAATCAGCCCCAGCATTTT. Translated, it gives CSATRGSNQPQHF.

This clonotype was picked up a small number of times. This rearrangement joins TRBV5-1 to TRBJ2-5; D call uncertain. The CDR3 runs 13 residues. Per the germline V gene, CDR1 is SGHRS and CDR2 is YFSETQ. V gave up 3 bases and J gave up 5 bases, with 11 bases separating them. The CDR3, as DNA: TGCGCCAGCAGCTCCCGGGCGCCGGAGACCCAGTACTTC. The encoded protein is CASSSRAPETQYF.

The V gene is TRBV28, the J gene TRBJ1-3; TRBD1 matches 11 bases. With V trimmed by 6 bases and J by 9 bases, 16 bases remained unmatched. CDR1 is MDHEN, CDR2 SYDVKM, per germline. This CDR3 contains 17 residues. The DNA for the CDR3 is TGTGCCAGCAGAAAGATGGGACAGGGGGGCGGAAACACCACCATATATTTT. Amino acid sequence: CASRKMGQGGGNTTIYF.

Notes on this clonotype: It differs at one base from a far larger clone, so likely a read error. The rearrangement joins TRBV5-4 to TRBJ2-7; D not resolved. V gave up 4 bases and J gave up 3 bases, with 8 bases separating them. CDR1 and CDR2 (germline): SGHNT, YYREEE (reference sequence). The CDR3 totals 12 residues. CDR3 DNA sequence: TGTGCCAGCAGCACGGGCTACTACGAGCAGTACTTC. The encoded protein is CASSTGYYEQYF.

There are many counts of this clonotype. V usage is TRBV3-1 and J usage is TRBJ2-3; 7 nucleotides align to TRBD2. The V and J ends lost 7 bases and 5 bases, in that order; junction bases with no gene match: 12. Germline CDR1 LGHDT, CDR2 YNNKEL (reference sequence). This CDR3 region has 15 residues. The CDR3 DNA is TGTGCCAGCACCCTACGGGGGACTACGGAAGATACGCAGTATTTT. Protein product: CASTLRGTTEDTQYF.

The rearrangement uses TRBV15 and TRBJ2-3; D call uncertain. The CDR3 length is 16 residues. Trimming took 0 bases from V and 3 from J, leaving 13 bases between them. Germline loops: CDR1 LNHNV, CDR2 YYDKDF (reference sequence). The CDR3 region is CATSRERLGLTDTQYF. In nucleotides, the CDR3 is TGTGCCACCAGCAGAGAGAGATTGGGCCTAACAGATACGCAGTATTTT.

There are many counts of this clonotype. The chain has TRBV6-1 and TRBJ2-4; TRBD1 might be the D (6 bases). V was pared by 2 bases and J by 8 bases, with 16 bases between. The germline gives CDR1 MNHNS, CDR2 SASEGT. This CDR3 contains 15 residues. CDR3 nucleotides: TGTGCCAGCAGTGAACGAGGCAGGGGTCTGGACATTCAGTACTTC. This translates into CASSERGRGLDIQYF.

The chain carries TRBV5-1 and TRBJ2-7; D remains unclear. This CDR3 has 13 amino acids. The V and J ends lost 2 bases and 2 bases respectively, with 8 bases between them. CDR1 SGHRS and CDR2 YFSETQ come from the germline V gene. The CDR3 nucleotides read TGCGCCAGCAGCTTCGACACGACCTACGAGCAGTACTTC. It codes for CASSFDTTYEQYF.

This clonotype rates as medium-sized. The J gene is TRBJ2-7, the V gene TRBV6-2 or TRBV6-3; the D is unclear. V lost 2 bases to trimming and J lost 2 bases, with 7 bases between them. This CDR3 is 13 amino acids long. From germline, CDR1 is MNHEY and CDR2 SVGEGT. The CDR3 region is CASSYAGTYEQYF. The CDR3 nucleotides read TGTGCCAGCAGTTACGCTGGGACCTACGAGCAGTACTTC.

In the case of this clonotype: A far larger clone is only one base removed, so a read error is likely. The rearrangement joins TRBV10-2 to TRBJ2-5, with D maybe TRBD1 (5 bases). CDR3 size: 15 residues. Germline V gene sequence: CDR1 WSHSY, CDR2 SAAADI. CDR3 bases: TGTGCCAGCAGTGAACGGCAGGGCACGCAAGAGACCCAGAACTTC. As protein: CASSERQGTQETQNF.

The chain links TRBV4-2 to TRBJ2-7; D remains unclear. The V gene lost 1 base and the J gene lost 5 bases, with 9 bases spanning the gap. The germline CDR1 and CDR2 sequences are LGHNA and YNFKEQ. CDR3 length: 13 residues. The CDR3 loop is CASSQGTGNEQYF. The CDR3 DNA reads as TGTGCCAGCAGCCAAGGCACTGGCAACGAGCAGTACTTC.

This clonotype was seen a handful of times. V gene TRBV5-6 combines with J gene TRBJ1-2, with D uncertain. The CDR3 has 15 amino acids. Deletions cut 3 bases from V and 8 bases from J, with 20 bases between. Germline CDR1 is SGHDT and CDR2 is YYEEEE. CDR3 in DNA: TGTGCCAGCAGCTCTAGTAGGGATTTGTGGAGAGGCTACACCTTC. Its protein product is CASSSSRDLWRGYTF.

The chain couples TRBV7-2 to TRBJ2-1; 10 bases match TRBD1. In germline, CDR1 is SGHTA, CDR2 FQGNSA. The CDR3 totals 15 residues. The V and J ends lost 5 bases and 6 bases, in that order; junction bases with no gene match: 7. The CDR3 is CASSPEGQGPNEQFF. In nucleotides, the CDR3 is TGTGCCAGCAGCCCCGAGGGACAGGGGCCCAATGAGCAGTTCTTC.